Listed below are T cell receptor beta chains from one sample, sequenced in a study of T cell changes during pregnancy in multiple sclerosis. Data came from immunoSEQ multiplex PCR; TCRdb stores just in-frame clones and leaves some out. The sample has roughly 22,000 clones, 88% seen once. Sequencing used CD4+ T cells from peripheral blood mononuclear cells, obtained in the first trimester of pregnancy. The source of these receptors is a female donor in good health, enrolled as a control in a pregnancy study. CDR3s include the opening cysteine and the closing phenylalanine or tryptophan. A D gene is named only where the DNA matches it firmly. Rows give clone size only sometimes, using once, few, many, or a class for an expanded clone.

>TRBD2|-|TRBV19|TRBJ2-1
CASSIQRGPYNEQFF
TGTGCCAGTAGTATCCAGCGGGGCCCCTACAATGAGCAGTTCTTC
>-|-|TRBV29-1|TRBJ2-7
CSVRFRQGPHYEQYF
TGCAGCGTTCGATTCCGTCAGGGGCCCCACTACGAGCAGTACTTC
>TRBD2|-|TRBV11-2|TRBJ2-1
CASSSLAGVVNEQFF
TGTGCCAGCAGCTCACTAGCGGGAGTGGTCAATGAGCAGTTCTTC
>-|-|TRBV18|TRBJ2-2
CASSLKASGTTGELFF
TGTGCCAGCTCACTTAAGGCATCGGGTACCACCGGGGAGCTGTTTTTT
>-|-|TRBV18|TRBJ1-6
CASSPPTRGLTIPYNSPLHF
TGTGCCAGCTCACCACCCACCAGGGGCCTCACTATTCCCTATAATTCACCCCTCCACTTT
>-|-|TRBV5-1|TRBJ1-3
CASSLLLQGVSGNTIYF
TGCGCCAGCAGCTTACTATTACAGGGTGTCTCTGGAAACACCATATATTTT
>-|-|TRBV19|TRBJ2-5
CASSQRPGGETQYF
TGTGCCAGTAGTCAACGACCCGGGGGAGAGACCCAGTACTTC
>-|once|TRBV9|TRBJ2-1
CASSVAGGSYNEQFF
TGTGCCAGCAGCGTAGCCGGGGGCTCCTACAATGAGCAGTTCTTC
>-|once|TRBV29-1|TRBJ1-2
CSVVSGYGYTF
TGCAGCGTTGTTTCAGGCTATGGCTACACCTTC
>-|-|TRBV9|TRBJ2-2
CASSARGLRTRKSGELFF
TGTGCCAGCAGCGCAAGGGGATTGAGGACCCGCAAGTCCGGGGAGCTGTTTTTT
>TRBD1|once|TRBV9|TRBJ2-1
CASSVDLRQGSYNEQFF
TGTGCCAGCAGCGTAGATCTCCGACAGGGTTCCTACAATGAGCAGTTCTTC
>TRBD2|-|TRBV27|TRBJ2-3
CASSFYSGGPLRTDTQYF
TGTGCCAGCAGTTTTTATAGCGGGGGACCCCTTCGGACAGATACGCAGTATTTT
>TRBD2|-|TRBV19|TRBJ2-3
CASSILAGGLRDTQYF
TGTGCCAGTAGTATATTGGCGGGGGGGCTTAGAGATACGCAGTATTTT
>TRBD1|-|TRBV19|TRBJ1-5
CASSIDPVPGGQHF
TGTGCCAGTAGTATAGATCCGGTGCCAGGGGGCCAGCATTTT
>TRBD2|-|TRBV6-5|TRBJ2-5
CASSYGTSWDKTQYF
TGTGCCAGCAGCTACGGGACTAGCTGGGACAAGACCCAGTACTTC
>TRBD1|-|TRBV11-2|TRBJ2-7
CASSFPGTGSYEQYF
TGTGCCAGCAGCTTTCCCGGGACAGGGAGCTACGAGCAGTACTTC
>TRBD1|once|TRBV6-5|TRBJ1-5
CASSYGTGVNQPQHF
TGTGCCAGCAGTTATGGGACAGGGGTCAATCAGCCCCAGCATTTT
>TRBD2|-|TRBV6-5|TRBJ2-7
CASSSPTSGSVIQYF
TGTGCCAGCAGTTCTCCAACTAGCGGGAGCGTAATACAGTACTTC
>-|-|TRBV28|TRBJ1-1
CASSAGGFSAEAFF
TGTGCCAGCAGTGCGGGGGGATTTTCGGCTGAAGCTTTCTTT
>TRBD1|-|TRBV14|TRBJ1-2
CASSRETGGFGYTF
TGTGCCAGCAGCCGCGAGACAGGGGGCTTTGGCTACACCTTC
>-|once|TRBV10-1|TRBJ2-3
CASSESFGGATDTQYF
TGCGCCAGCAGTGAGTCTTTCGGGGGAGCCACAGATACGCAGTATTTT
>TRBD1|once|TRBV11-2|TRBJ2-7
CASSLDWTGIGEQYF
TGTGCCAGCAGCTTAGATTGGACAGGGATAGGCGAGCAGTACTTC
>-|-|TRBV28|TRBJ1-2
CASSAGSQGYTF
TGTGCCAGCAGTGCAGGCTCCCAAGGCTACACCTTC
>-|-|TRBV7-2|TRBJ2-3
CASSLRPSGTDTQYF
TGTGCCAGCAGCTTACGTCCTAGCGGCACAGATACGCAGTATTTT
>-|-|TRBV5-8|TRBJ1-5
CASTTQWGLNQPQHF
TGTGCCAGCACCACTCAATGGGGGCTGAATCAGCCCCAGCATTTT
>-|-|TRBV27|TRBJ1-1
CASSMKAGFEAFF
TGTGCCAGCAGTATGAAGGCCGGGTTTGAAGCTTTCTTT
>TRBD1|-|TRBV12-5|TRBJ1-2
CASGLPSLSGTGIGGYTF
TGTGCTAGTGGTTTGCCCTCCTTATCCGGGACAGGGATCGGGGGCTACACCTTC
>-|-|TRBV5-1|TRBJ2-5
CASSLRPSPQETQYF
TGCGCCAGCAGCTTGCGTCCTAGCCCCCAAGAGACCCAGTACTTC
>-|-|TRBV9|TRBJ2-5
CASSVGVLETQYF
TGTGCCAGCAGCGTAGGCGTACTGGAGACCCAGTACTTC
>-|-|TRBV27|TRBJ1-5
CASTPTAWGNQPQHF
TGTGCCAGCACCCCGACAGCCTGGGGCAATCAGCCCCAGCATTTT
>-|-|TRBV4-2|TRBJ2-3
CASSQTLGTGRDTQYF
TGTGCCAGCAGCCAAACCTTAGGAACAGGGAGAGATACGCAGTATTTT
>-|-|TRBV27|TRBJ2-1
CASSFRGNHNEQFF
TGTGCCAGCAGTTTCAGGGGCAATCACAATGAGCAGTTCTTC
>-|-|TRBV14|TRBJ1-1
CASSQNPVPEAFF
TGTGCCAGCAGCCAAAACCCGGTACCCGAAGCTTTCTTT
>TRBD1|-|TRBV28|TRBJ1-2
CASSYTDRVSGGYTF
TGTGCCAGCAGTTACACGGACAGGGTTAGCGGGGGCTACACCTTC
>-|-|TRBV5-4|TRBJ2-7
CASSLASGLKYAEQYF
TGTGCCAGCAGCTTGGCCTCGGGGTTAAAGTACGCCGAGCAGTACTTC
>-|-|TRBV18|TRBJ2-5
CASSPGLFGASKETQYF
TGTGCCAGCTCACCGGGGCTTTTCGGAGCTTCAAAGGAGACCCAGTACTTC
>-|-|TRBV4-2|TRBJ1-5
CASSQGGYSNQPQHF
TGTGCCAGCAGCCAAGGGGGCTATAGCAATCAGCCCCAGCATTTT
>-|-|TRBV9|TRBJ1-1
CASSALQGPGAEAFF
TGTGCCAGCAGCGCCCTACAGGGACCCGGCGCTGAAGCTTTCTTT
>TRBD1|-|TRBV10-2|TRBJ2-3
CASKYGTGGRTDTQYF
TGCGCCAGCAAGTACGGGACAGGGGGCCGCACAGATACGCAGTATTTT
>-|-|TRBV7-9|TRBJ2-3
CASSLGGRPDTQYF
TGTGCCAGCAGCTTAGGAGGGAGGCCAGATACGCAGTATTTT
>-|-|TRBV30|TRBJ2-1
CAWSVVGGRSYNEQFF
TGTGCCTGGAGTGTAGTCGGGGGAAGGTCCTACAATGAGCAGTTCTTC
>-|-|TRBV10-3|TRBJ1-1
CAISGSNTEAFF
TGTGCCATCAGCGGGTCGAACACTGAAGCTTTCTTT
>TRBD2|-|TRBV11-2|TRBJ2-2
CASSSLAGDTGELFF
TGTGCCAGCAGCTCCCTAGCGGGAGACACCGGGGAGCTGTTTTTT
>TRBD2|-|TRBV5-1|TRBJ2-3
CASSPGLAGAGDTQYF
TGCGCCAGCAGCCCGGGACTAGCGGGGGCGGGGGATACGCAGTATTTT
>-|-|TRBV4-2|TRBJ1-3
CASSQDEAGVPGNTIYF
TGTGCCAGCAGCCAAGATGAGGCGGGGGTACCTGGAAACACCATATATTTT
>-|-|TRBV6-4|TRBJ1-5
CASSDSTGFSNQPQHF
TGTGCCAGCAGTGACTCGACAGGTTTTAGCAATCAGCCCCAGCATTTT
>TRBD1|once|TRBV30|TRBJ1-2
CAWGTGDFGTF
TGTGCCTGGGGGACAGGAGATTTCGGCACCTTC
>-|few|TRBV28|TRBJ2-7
CASSGGGWVSYEQYF
TGTGCCAGCAGTGGCGGCGGTTGGGTTTCCTACGAGCAGTACTTC